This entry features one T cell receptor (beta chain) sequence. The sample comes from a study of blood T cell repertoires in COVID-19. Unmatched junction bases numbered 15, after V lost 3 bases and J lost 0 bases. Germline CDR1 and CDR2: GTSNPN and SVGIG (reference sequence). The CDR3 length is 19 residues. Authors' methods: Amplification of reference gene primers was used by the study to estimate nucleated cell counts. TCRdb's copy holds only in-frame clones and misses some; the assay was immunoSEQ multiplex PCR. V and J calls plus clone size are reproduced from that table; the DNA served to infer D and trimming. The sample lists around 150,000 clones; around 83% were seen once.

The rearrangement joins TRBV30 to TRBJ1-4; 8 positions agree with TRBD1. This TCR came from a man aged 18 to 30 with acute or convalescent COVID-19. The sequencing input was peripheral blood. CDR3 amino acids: CAWRRLGQGAKSTNEKLFF. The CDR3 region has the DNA TGTGCCTGGAGACGACTGGGGCAGGGGGCAAAGTCAACTAATGAAAAACTGTTTTTT.